The 28 T cell receptor beta chains in this list originate from one sample, sequenced in a study of chemoradiotherapy in HPV16-positive cancers. The table came from immunoSEQ multiplex PCR; TCRdb's copy has only in-frame clones and leaves some out. Among about 15,000 clones listed, roughly 93% were seen once. The starting material was blood, obtained from a patient who underwent chemoradiotherapy. The source is a human donor with HPV-associated anogenital cancer.

The chain couples TRBV11-2 to TRBJ2-3; 11 bases are a match to TRBD2. Germline CDR1 SGHAT, CDR2 FQNNGV. V dropped 5 bases and J dropped 5; count of bases not matched to a gene: 9. This CDR3 has 16 residues. CDR3 region: CASSPRVAGGQDTQYF. The CDR3 DNA reads TGTGCCAGCAGCCCTAGAGTAGCGGGGGGGCAAGATACGCAGTATTTT.

The gene calls are TRBV6-1 and TRBJ2-5; 14 bases are a match to TRBD2. Germline CDR1 MNHNS, CDR2 SASEGT. V lost 6 bases, J lost 5 bases, and 5 bases stayed unmatched. The CDR3 has 15 residues. The DNA for the CDR3 is TGTGCCAGCAGCCTGACTAGCGGGGGGGTTGAGACCCAGTACTTC. Protein sequence: CASSLTSGGVETQYF.

The rearrangement joins TRBV4-1 to TRBJ1-2; D unresolved. V was cut by 4 bases and J by 6 bases, with 15 bases left in between. The CDR3 totals 14 residues. Germline V CDR1 and CDR2: MGHRA, YSYEKL. CDR3 in DNA: TGCGCCAGCAGCCCAGGAGGGAGTGGCAATGGCTACACCTTC. Residues: CASSPGGSGNGYTF.

This clone came up once. This chain joins TRBV7-2 and TRBJ2-7; 8 positions agree with TRBD2. This CDR3 contains 14 residues. Losses at the gene ends were 1 base for V and 7 bases for J; bases not matched to a gene: 6. Per the germline V gene, CDR1 is SGHTA and CDR2 is FQGNSA. DNA for the CDR3: TGTGCCAGCAGCTTAGGAGCGGGGGCTGGGGAGCAGTACTTC. Amino acids: CASSLGAGAGEQYF.

The chain joins TRBV5-5 to TRBJ1-1; D is perhaps TRBD1 (5 bases). This CDR3 is built from 16 residues. The V end lost 6 bases, the J end lost 0 bases, and 18 bases lay between the germline ends. Germline CDR1 and CDR2: SGHKS and YYEKEE (reference sequence). CDR3 sequence: CASTLARGGLNTEAFF. For the CDR3, the DNA is TGTGCCAGCACCTTAGCCCGGGGCGGTCTGAACACTGAAGCTTTCTTT.

The chain is built from TRBV5-1 and TRBJ2-1; no clear D. CDR3 length: 15 amino acids. In germline, CDR1 is SGHRS, CDR2 YFSETQ. V lost 0 bases, J lost 7 bases, and 14 bases lay in between. Here the CDR3 DNA reads TGCGCCAGCAGCTTGGGTGCCGCCTGGGGAAATGAGCAGTTCTTC. Translating it yields CASSLGAAWGNEQFF.

This clone was recorded once. V gene TRBV19 combines with J gene TRBJ2-3; D gene unclear. The V gene's germline CDR1 is LNHDA and CDR2 SQIVND (reference sequence). The CDR3 contains 13 residues. Trimming pared 1 base from V and 0 bases from J, leaving 2 bases between. Here the CDR3 reads CASSIGSTDTQYF. In DNA, the CDR3 is TGTGCCAGTAGTATAGGTAGCACAGATACGCAGTATTTT.

The chain is built from TRBV7-3 and TRBJ2-2; the D is unclear. Germline V gives CDR1 SGHTA, CDR2 FQGTGA. V dropped 2 bases and J dropped 5 bases, with 6 bases sitting between them. This CDR3 is built from 13 residues. Written as DNA, the CDR3 is TGTGCCAGCAGCTTACAGGTTACCGGGGAGCTGTTTTTT. It translates to CASSLQVTGELFF.

This chain uses TRBV30 with TRBJ1-6; tentative D call: TRBD1 (5 bases). The CDR3 is made up of 18 amino acids. The germline V gene has CDR1 GTSNPN and CDR2 SVGIG (reference sequence). The ends were cut back, 3 bases at V and 4 bases at J, with 22 bases in the middle. CDR3 in DNA: TGTGCCTGGAGACCTAATACAGGCTCTTCCCTATATAATTCACCCCTCCACTTT. It encodes CAWRPNTGSSLYNSPLHF. The whole variable domain, remainder taken from reference TRBV30 and TRBJ1-6, is SQTIHQWPATLVQPVGSPLSLECTVEGTSNPNLYWYRQAAGRGLQLLFYSVGIGQISSEVPQNLSASRPQDRQFILSSKKLLLSDSGFYLCAWRPNTGSSLYNSPLHFGNGTRLTVT.

This clone was seen a handful of times. The rearrangement joins TRBV10-3 to TRBJ2-7; D is perhaps TRBD1 (7 bases). There are 12 residues in the CDR3. Germline CDR1 is ENHRY and CDR2 is SYGVKD. V gave up 6 bases and J gave up 3 bases, with 9 bases separating them. The CDR3 region has the DNA TGTGCCATCAGGCGGGACAGCTACGAGCAGTACTTC. Its translation is CAIRRDSYEQYF.

The chain is built from TRBV18 and TRBJ1-5; perhaps TRBD1 as D (5 bases). Germline CDR1 reads KGHSH; CDR2 reads LQKENI. V was pared by 4 bases and J by 0 bases, with 19 bases between. The CDR3 has 18 residues. CDR3: CASSRGAGDLYSNQPQHF. For the CDR3, the DNA is TGTGCCAGCTCACGGGGAGCGGGGGACCTATATAGCAATCAGCCCCAGCATTTT.

V gene TRBV2 combines with J gene TRBJ1-1; 11 positions agree with TRBD1. There are 16 residues in the CDR3. The ends lost 0 bases at V and 2 bases at J; junction bases unmatched: 2. Germline CDR1 SNHLY, CDR2 FYNNEI. DNA for the CDR3: TGTGCCAGCAGTGAAGCAGGGACAGGGGGTAACACTGAAGCTTTCTTT. Protein: CASSEAGTGGNTEAFF.

The J gene is TRBJ2-1, the V gene TRBV19, with 10 positions matching TRBD2. CDR3 size: 13 residues. Trimming at V came to 7 bases and at J to 6 bases, leaving 3 bases not matched to a gene. The germline gives CDR1 LNHDA, CDR2 SQIVND (reference sequence). CDR3 amino acids: CASIERGGNEQFF. Here the CDR3 DNA reads TGTGCCAGTATAGAGCGGGGGGGCAATGAGCAGTTCTTC.

This clone was counted between two and nine times. The V gene is TRBV6-4, the J gene TRBJ1-6, with no clear D. Trimming shortened V by 3 bases and J by 7 bases, and 13 bases separated the two germline ends. Germline CDR1 and CDR2: MRHNA and SNTAGT. The length of the CDR3 is 15 residues. CDR3 loop: CASSERDHANSPLHF. The CDR3 region has the DNA TGTGCCAGCAGTGAACGTGACCATGCCAATTCACCCCTCCACTTT.

This rearrangement joins TRBV18 to TRBJ1-1; 7 bases align to TRBD1. Germline V gene data show CDR1 as KGHSH and CDR2 as LQKENI. V shed 5 bases and J 6 bases; nucleotides not matched to a gene: 12. The length of the CDR3 is 15 residues. CDR3 in DNA: TGTGCCAGCTCAGCAACGATGACAGGGTCCGCTGAAGCTTTCTTT. The encoded protein is CASSATMTGSAEAFF.

This chain joins TRBV5-6 and TRBJ1-2; tentative D call: TRBD1 (6 bases). The CDR3 has 14 residues. Per germline, CDR1 SGHDT and CDR2 YYEEEE. Trimming left V 1 base short and J 7 bases short, with 14 bases between. The CDR3 loop is CASSLRGFDPGYTF. The CDR3 DNA is TGTGCCAGCAGCTTGAGGGGGTTCGATCCTGGCTACACCTTC.

Written as DNA, the CDR3 is TGTGCCAGCAGCCAAGACGGGGATGGCTACACCTTC. Its protein product is CASSQDGDGYTF. V and J are TRBV4-2 and TRBJ1-2; D ambiguous. V shed 0 bases and J shed 6 bases, with 5 bases lying between them. The germline gives CDR1 LGHNA, CDR2 YNFKEQ. This CDR3 spans 12 amino acids.

This rearrangement joins TRBV5-1 to TRBJ2-1, with a possible D match to TRBD2 (6 bases). Germline V gene data show CDR1 as SGHRS and CDR2 as YFSETQ. Trimming left V 4 bases short and J 13 bases short, with 15 bases between. This CDR3 comprises 12 residues. The CDR3 DNA is TGCGCCAGCAGCCCTGATACTACTAGCCAGTTCTTC. Its translation: CASSPDTTSQFF.

This CDR3 reads CASSEDSGRNYGYTF. CDR3 DNA sequence: TGTGCCAGCAGTGAAGACTCCGGGAGGAACTATGGCTACACCTTC. The chain has TRBV9 and TRBJ1-2; D remains unclear. V lost 5 bases to trimming and J lost 2 bases, with 16 bases between them. CDR3 size: 15 residues. Looked up from germline, CDR1 is SGDLS and CDR2 is YYNGEE.

The V gene is TRBV18, the J gene TRBJ2-7, with 7 bases matching TRBD1. J was trimmed by 3 bases and V by 6 bases; bases with no gene match: 11. The germline V gene encodes CDR1 KGHSH and CDR2 LQKENI. CDR3 length: 15 amino acids. CDR3 protein: CASSPPGQRIYEQYF. The CDR3 nucleotides are TGTGCCAGCTCTCCCCCGGGACAGAGAATCTACGAGCAGTACTTC.

The table lists this clone with a count of one. J is TRBJ2-1 and V is TRBV23-1; 8 nucleotides align to TRBD2. TRBV23-1 is flagged as an ORF with uncertain function. The length of the CDR3 is 16 residues. J lost 4 bases, V lost 1 base, and 6 bases had no gene match. The CDR3 loop is CASSQYRCGGYNEQFF. In DNA form, the CDR3 reads TGCGCCAGCAGTCAATATAGGTGCGGGGGGTACAATGAGCAGTTCTTC.

The genes are TRBV6-1 and TRBJ1-5, with 9 bases matching TRBD1. CDR3 size: 17 residues. Per germline, CDR1 MNHNS and CDR2 SASEGT. The V and J ends lost 0 bases and 4 bases, in that order; junction bases with no gene match: 7. The CDR3 DNA reads as TGTGCCAGCAGTGAAGCCAAGGGGACAGGGAGAAATCAGCCCCAGCATTTT. Encoded protein: CASSEAKGTGRNQPQHF.

The V call is TRBV5-1, the J call TRBJ2-3; the match to TRBD1 covers 9 bases. This CDR3 contains 17 residues. With 4 bases clipped from V and 0 bases from J, the junction kept 9 bases outside the gene matches. Germline V gene lookup returns CDR1 SGHRS and CDR2 YFSETQ. The CDR3 coding sequence is TGCGCCAGCAGCCCGCCGGGACAGGGACCGAGCACAGATACGCAGTATTTT. It codes for CASSPPGQGPSTDTQYF.

The chain carries TRBV6-4 and TRBJ2-1, with 11 bases aligning to TRBD1. This CDR3 contains 15 residues. Per germline, CDR1 MRHNA and CDR2 SNTAGT. J lost 8 bases, V lost 4 bases, and 7 bases had no gene match. The CDR3 DNA reads TGTGCCAGCAGTGCCGTCGGGACAGGGGGAGATGAGCAGTTCTTC. This encodes CASSAVGTGGDEQFF.

The J gene is TRBJ1-1, the V gene TRBV5-1; D not resolved. Germline V gene sequence: CDR1 SGHRS, CDR2 YFSETQ. The CDR3 is made up of 13 amino acids. Trimming took 5 bases from V and 0 from J, leaving 8 bases between them. The chain's CDR3 is CASRSHLNTEAFF. The CDR3 region has the DNA TGCGCCAGCAGGTCACATCTGAACACTGAAGCTTTCTTT.

This clone was seen more than once but under ten times. This rearrangement joins TRBV27 to TRBJ1-6; 7 bases match TRBD1. The V gene's germline CDR1 is MNHEY and CDR2 SMNVEV (reference sequence). CDR3 size: 13 residues. Losses at the gene ends were 3 bases for V and 8 bases for J; bases not matched to a gene: 1. The DNA of the CDR3 is TGTGCCAGCAGTTTGGGACAGCATTCACCCCTCCACTTT. Translating it yields CASSLGQHSPLHF.

This chain uses TRBV27 with TRBJ2-1; TRBD2 aligns across 7 bases. CDR1 is MNHEY, CDR2 SMNVEV, per germline (reference sequence). The V segment lost 8 bases and the J segment 3 bases; nucleotides outside the gene matches: 7. The CDR3 extends over 14 amino acids. CDR3 protein: CASGEGVYYNEQFF. The CDR3, as DNA: TGTGCCAGCGGGGAGGGAGTATACTACAATGAGCAGTTCTTC.

This rearrangement joins TRBV7-9 to TRBJ1-1, with a weak D call TRBD1 (6 bases). The CDR3 has 17 residues. The V end lost 5 bases, the J end lost 2 bases, and 21 bases lay between the germline ends. CDR1 and CDR2 from the germline V gene are SEHNR and FQNEAQ (reference sequence). The CDR3 sequence: CASSKTPTGTANTEAFF. CDR3 in DNA: TGTGCCAGCAGCAAAACACCCACAGGGACGGCCAACACTGAAGCTTTCTTT. Using reference TRBV7-9 and TRBJ1-1 for the parts outside the CDR3, the full variable domain is DTGVSQNPRHKITKRGQNVTFRCDPISEHNRLYWYRQTLGQGPEFLTYFQNEAQLEKSRLLSDRFSAERPKGSFSTLEIQRTEQGDSAMYLCASSKTPTGTANTEAFFGQGTRLTVV.